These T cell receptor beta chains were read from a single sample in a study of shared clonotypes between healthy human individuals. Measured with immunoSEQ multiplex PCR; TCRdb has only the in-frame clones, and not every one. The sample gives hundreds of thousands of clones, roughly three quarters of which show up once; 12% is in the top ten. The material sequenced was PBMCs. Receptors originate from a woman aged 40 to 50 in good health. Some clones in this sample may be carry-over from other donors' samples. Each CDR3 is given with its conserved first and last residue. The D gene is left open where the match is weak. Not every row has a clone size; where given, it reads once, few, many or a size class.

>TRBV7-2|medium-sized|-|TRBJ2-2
TGTGCCAGCAGCCTGGACAGCGACCTTAACACCGGGGAGCTGTTTTTT
CASSLDSDLNTGELFF
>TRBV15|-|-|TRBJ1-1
TGTGCCACCAGCAGAGGTCGGGGAATCGGAGAAGCTTTCTTT
CATSRGRGIGEAFF
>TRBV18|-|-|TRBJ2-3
TGTGCCAGCTCACCACCAAGGCCCACAGATACGCAGTATTTT
CASSPPRPTDTQYF
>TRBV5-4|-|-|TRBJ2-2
TGTGCCAGCAGCTTGGACAGTAAGAACACCGGGGAGCTGTTTTTT
CASSLDSKNTGELFF
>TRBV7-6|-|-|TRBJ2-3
TGTGCCAGCAGCTTAGTAGTCGGGAAGGGGACAGATACGCAGTATTTT
CASSLVVGKGTDTQYF
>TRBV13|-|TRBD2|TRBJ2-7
TGTGCCAGCAGCTTTAGGACTAGCGACGAGCAGTACTTC
CASSFRTSDEQYF
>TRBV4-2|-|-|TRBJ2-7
TGTGCCAGCAGCCTCCGGGACGGCCCCTACGAGCAGTACTTC
CASSLRDGPYEQYF
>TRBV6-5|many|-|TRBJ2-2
TGTGCCAGCAGTTACTCGCCCCATTTGGGTACCGGGGAGCTGTTTTTT
CASSYSPHLGTGELFF
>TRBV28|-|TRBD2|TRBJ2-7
TGTGCCAGCAGTCAGACTAGCGGGTACGAGCAGTACTTC
CASSQTSGYEQYF
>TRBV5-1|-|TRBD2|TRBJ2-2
TGCGCCAGCAGCTTCGTTAGCGGGGGCTACACCGGGGAGCTGTTTTTT
CASSFVSGGYTGELFF
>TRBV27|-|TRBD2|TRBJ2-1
TGTGCCAGCAGTTTAGAGGGACTAGGGACTGAGCAGTTCTTC
CASSLEGLGTEQFF
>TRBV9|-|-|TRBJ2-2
TGTGCCAGCAGCGTAGGAGTTCTAAGGACCGGGGAGCTGTTTTTT
CASSVGVLRTGELFF
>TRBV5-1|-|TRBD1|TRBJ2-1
TGCGCCAGCAGCTGGGGACAGACGAGCTACAATGAGCAGTTCTTC
CASSWGQTSYNEQFF
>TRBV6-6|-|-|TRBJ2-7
TGTGCCAGCAGTTGGGGGGGGACAGTATCCTACGAGCAGTACTTC
CASSWGGTVSYEQYF
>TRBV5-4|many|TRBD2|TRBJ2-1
TGTGCCAGCAGTAAACCTAGCGGAGCCTACAATGAGCAGTTCTTC
CASSKPSGAYNEQFF
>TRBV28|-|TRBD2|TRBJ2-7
TGTGCCAGCAGTTTATGGGGAGCGGGAGGCGTATCCTACGAGCAGTACTTC
CASSLWGAGGVSYEQYF
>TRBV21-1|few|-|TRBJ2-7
TGTGCCAGCAGCTATGAGGGGCGGGAGAGCTACGAGCAGTACTTC
CASSYEGRESYEQYF
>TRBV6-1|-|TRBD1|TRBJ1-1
TGTGCCAGCAGGGATCGAGACAGGGTTGAAGCTTTCTTT
CASRDRDRVEAFF
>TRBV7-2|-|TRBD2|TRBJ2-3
TGTGCCAGCAGCCCCCAAAGCGGGAAGTTAGATACGCAGTATTTT
CASSPQSGKLDTQYF
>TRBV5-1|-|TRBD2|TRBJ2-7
TGCGCCAGCAGCTATGGGGCCGGCGGGAGTTCGGACTACGAGCAGTACTTC
CASSYGAGGSSDYEQYF
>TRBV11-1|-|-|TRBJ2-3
TGTGCCAGCAGCTTAGGAGGTTATACGCAGTATTTT
CASSLGGYTQYF
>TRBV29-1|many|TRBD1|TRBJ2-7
TGCAGCGCTACGACAGGGAGTTTCTCCTACGAGCAGTACTTC
CSATTGSFSYEQYF
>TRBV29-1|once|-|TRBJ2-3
TGCAGCTTCTCGAGCACAGATACGCAGTATTTT
CSFSSTDTQYF
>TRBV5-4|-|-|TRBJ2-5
TGTGCCAGCAGCTACTCAGGTTCCAGCGGGGAGACCCAGTACTTC
CASSYSGSSGETQYF
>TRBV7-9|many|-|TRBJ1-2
TGTGCCAGCAGGCCGGACTCAGAACCTTATGGCTACACCTTC
CASRPDSEPYGYTF
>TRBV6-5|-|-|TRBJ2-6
TGTGCCAGCAGTTACGGAGGCCGCTCTGGGGCCAACGTCCTGACTTTC
CASSYGGRSGANVLTF
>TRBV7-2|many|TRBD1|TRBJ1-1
TGTGCCAGCAGCGGACAGGGGCCAGGCACTGAAGCTTTCTTT
CASSGQGPGTEAFF
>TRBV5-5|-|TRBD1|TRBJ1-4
TGTGCCAGCAGCCGACAGGGGGTGGAGAATGAAAAACTGTTTTTT
CASSRQGVENEKLFF
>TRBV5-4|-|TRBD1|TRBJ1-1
TGTGCCAGCAGCTCGCCGGACAGGAGGAGGACTGAAGCTTTCTTT
CASSSPDRRRTEAFF
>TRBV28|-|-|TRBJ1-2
TGTGCCAGCAGTTTAAACGACTATGGCTACACCTTC
CASSLNDYGYTF
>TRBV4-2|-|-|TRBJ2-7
TGTGCCAGCAGCCAAGATTCCCTAGCGCACTACGAGCAGTACTTC
CASSQDSLAHYEQYF
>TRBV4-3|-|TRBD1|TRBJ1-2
TGCGCCAGCAGCCAAGATCTCGGACAGGGAAGCTATGGCTACACCTTC
CASSQDLGQGSYGYTF
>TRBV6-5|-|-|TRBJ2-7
TGTGCCAGCAGCCGGGGCGAGAGCTCCTACGAGCAGTACTTC
CASSRGESSYEQYF